A single sample gave rise to the 21 T cell receptor beta chains below, sequenced in a study of cytomegalovirus exposure and HLA in healthy donors. Vbeta (60) and Jbeta (13) primers were used in the PCR. This table comes from immunoSEQ multiplex PCR, and its TCRdb copy is limited to in-frame clones, with some not included. This repertoire shows more than 150,000 clones, roughly 84% found once; its top ten account for around 0.25%. The specimen sequenced was PBMCs. These receptors all come from a girl less than two years old in good health and CMV-seronegative.

The chain links TRBV5-1 to TRBJ2-5; D ambiguous. The CDR3 is 16 amino acids. Deletions cut 3 bases from V and 5 bases from J, with 20 bases between. Germline-derived CDR1 and CDR2 are SGHRS and YFSETQ. CDR3 region: CASSSGTLMGRETQYF. The CDR3 nucleotides read TGCGCCAGCAGCTCTGGAACCCTGATGGGCCGGGAGACCCAGTACTTC.

This rearrangement joins TRBV25-1 to TRBJ2-5; 11 bases match TRBD1. This CDR3 comprises 14 residues. Germline lookup yields CDR1 MGHDK and CDR2 SYGVNS. Trimming at V came to 8 bases and at J to 8 bases, leaving 10 bases not matched to a gene. The CDR3 DNA is TGTGCCAGCCAGGGACAGGGGGGATTTGGAACCCAGTACTTC. This encodes CASQGQGGFGTQYF.

The V call is TRBV7-8, the J call TRBJ2-2; 8 bases fit TRBD1. This CDR3 contains 16 residues. The ends lost 5 bases at V and 6 bases at J; junction bases unmatched: 11. CDR1 is SGHVS and CDR2 is FQNEAQ in the germline V gene. Written as DNA, the CDR3 is TGTGCCAGCAGCCCCACCCGACAGGGGTGGTCCGGGGAGCTGTTTTTT. This codes for CASSPTRQGWSGELFF.

CDR3 sequence (DNA): TGTGCCAGCTCACCCTTAATATCAGGGAATGAGCAGTTCTTC. This translates into CASSPLISGNEQFF. This rearrangement joins TRBV18 to TRBJ2-1; D possibly corresponds to TRBD1 (5 bases). Deletions cut 3 bases from V and 7 bases from J, with 13 bases between. The CDR3 loop spans 14 amino acids. Germline CDR1 and CDR2: KGHSH and LQKENI.

The V gene is TRBV6-6, the J gene TRBJ1-2; a weak D match, TRBD1 (5 bases). The CDR3 sequence is 14 residues long. Trimming removed 0 bases from V and 8 bases from J, with 13 bases in between. Germline V lookup: CDR1 MNHNY, CDR2 SVGAGI (reference sequence). As DNA, the CDR3 is TGTGCCAGCAGTTACTCCTCCGACAGCAACGGCTACACCTTC. Amino acids: CASSYSSDSNGYTF.

This chain connects TRBV30 to TRBJ2-7; 11 bases are a match to TRBD2. CDR3 length equals 17 residues. The J segment lost 5 bases and the V segment lost 2 bases, leaving 14 bases of the junction unmatched. CDR1 GTSNPN and CDR2 SVGIG come from the germline V gene (reference sequence). The CDR3, as DNA: TGTGCCTGGAGTCCTTTTAGCGGGAGGGTACAGGGCCACGAGCAGTACTTC. Its translation is CAWSPFSGRVQGHEQYF.

J is TRBJ2-7 and V is TRBV27; 7 nucleotides align to TRBD2. This CDR3 spans 14 amino acids. Per germline, CDR1 MNHEY and CDR2 SMNVEV (reference sequence). Trimming cost V 5 bases and J 1 base; bases outside gene matches: 5. The CDR3 region is CASSGRDYSYEQYF. The CDR3 DNA follows: TGTGCCAGCAGTGGCCGGGACTATTCCTACGAGCAGTACTTC.

The chain carries TRBV27 and TRBJ2-7; D may be TRBD2 (6 bases). V lost 5 bases and J lost 5, with 13 bases in between. The germline V gene encodes CDR1 MNHEY and CDR2 SMNVEV (reference sequence). CDR3 size: 13 residues. CDR3 coding DNA: TGTGCCAGCAGTCCACGGGGGAGCAACGAGCAGTACTTC. It codes for CASSPRGSNEQYF.

The chain combines TRBV10-1 with TRBJ1-5; TRBD1 matches at 11 bases. The CDR3 runs to 18 residues. Trimming at V came to 4 bases and at J to 0 bases, leaving 8 bases not matched to a gene. Germline V lookup: CDR1 WNHNN, CDR2 SYGVQD (reference sequence). The CDR3, as DNA: TGCGCCAGCAGTGCCAAGGGACAGGGGGTCTATAGCAATCAGCCCCAGCATTTT. The encoded protein is CASSAKGQGVYSNQPQHF.

The chain couples TRBV9 to TRBJ2-2; TRBD2 agrees at 13 bases. With 4 bases clipped from V and 3 bases from J, the junction kept 6 bases outside the gene matches. Germline V gives CDR1 SGDLS, CDR2 YYNGEE. CDR3 length equals 17 residues. CDR3 loop: CASSPETSGRYTGELFF. CDR3 bases: TGTGCCAGCAGCCCCGAGACTAGCGGGAGGTACACCGGGGAGCTGTTTTTT.

This clone was picked up one time. The gene calls are TRBV6-1 and TRBJ2-5; no reliable D call. The germline CDR1 and CDR2 sequences are MNHNS and SASEGT. V shed 6 bases and J shed 1 base, with 9 bases lying between them. The CDR3 is 13 amino acids. CDR3 in amino acids: CASSERIQETQYF. In nucleotides, the CDR3 is TGTGCCAGCAGCGAGAGAATCCAAGAGACCCAGTACTTC.

This sequence joins TRBV7-2 and TRBJ1-1, with D maybe TRBD1 (6 bases). The germline CDR1 and CDR2 sequences are SGHTA and FQGNSA. The CDR3 is made up of 15 amino acids. Trimming removed 4 bases from V and 1 base from J, with 13 bases in between. As DNA, the CDR3 is TGTGCCAGCAGCTGGCAGGGGCCGGGGAACACTGAAGCTTTCTTT. Encoded protein: CASSWQGPGNTEAFF.

The genes are TRBV19 and TRBJ2-5; D remains unclear. The DNA end lines up better with TRBJ2-7; the J call may be wrong. CDR3 length: 13 amino acids. The germline V gene has CDR1 LNHDA and CDR2 SQIVND (reference sequence). The DNA for the CDR3 is TGTGCCAGTAGTTCCCGTCACTCCTACGAGCAGTACTTC. It encodes CASSSRHSYEQYF.

This clone was seen just once. CDR3 in DNA: TGCGCCAGCAGGGACGGGACAGGAGGAGGCTACACCTTC. Translation: CASRDGTGGGYTF. The chain joins TRBV5-1 to TRBJ1-2, with 8 bases that match TRBD1. The CDR3 has 13 residues. The junction had 8 bases not matched to a gene; V was cut back by 5 bases and J by 8 bases. CDR1 is SGHRS, CDR2 YFSETQ, per germline. Drawing the rest from reference TRBV5-1 and TRBJ1-2, the complete variable domain is KAGVTQTPRYLIKTRGQQVTLSCSPISGHRSVSWYQQTPGQGLQFLFEYFSETQRNKGNFPGRFSGRQFSNSRSEMNVSTLELGDSALYLCASRDGTGGGYTFGSGTRLTVV.

V is TRBV5-8 and J is TRBJ2-5; 9 positions agree with TRBD2. The tail of the sequence fits TRBJ2-7 better, so the J call may be wrong. Germline loops: CDR1 SGHTS, CDR2 YDEGEE. The CDR3 length is 13 residues. The CDR3 spells CASRTSGSYEQYF. As DNA, the CDR3 is TGTGCCAGCAGGACTAGCGGATCCTACGAGCAGTACTTC.

The J gene is TRBJ2-1, the V gene TRBV5-1, with D unclear. The V end lost 5 bases, the J end lost 0 bases, and 12 bases lay between the germline ends. Per the germline V gene, CDR1 is SGHRS and CDR2 is YFSETQ. This CDR3 is 15 amino acids long. CDR3 loop: CASSIYFNSYNEQFF. DNA of the CDR3: TGCGCCAGCAGTATCTACTTCAACTCCTACAATGAGCAGTTCTTC.

Concerning this clone itself: One end of the junction is discordant with germline, which a read error may explain. This chain connects TRBV13 to TRBJ2-4, with D unclear. Per germline, CDR1 PRHDT and CDR2 FYEKMQ (reference sequence). This CDR3 comprises 15 residues. The CDR3, as DNA: TGTGCCAGCAGCTTAGATCCGTGGGCCAAAAACATTCGGTACTTC. As protein: CASSLDPWAKNIRYF.

The chain joins TRBV15 to TRBJ2-7; no clear D. Trimming left V 0 bases short and J 0 bases short, with 12 bases between. Germline loops: CDR1 LNHNV, CDR2 YYDKDF (reference sequence). The CDR3 contains 16 residues. CDR3: CATSREGARTSYEQYF. CDR3 nucleotides: TGTGCCACCAGCAGAGAGGGCGCCCGAACCTCCTACGAGCAGTACTTC.

The V gene is TRBV30, the J gene TRBJ2-5; weak D call: TRBD2 (6 bases). The DNA end is a closer match to TRBJ2-7, so the J assignment may be wrong. The CDR3 is 14 residues long. From germline, CDR1 is GTSNPN and CDR2 SVGIG (reference sequence). The CDR3 nucleotides are TGTGCCTGGAATCCGGGACTGCTCGGGTACGAGCAGTACTTC. Translating gives CAWNPGLLGYEQYF.

The gene calls are TRBV5-6 and TRBJ2-1; no definite D call. CDR1 is SGHDT, CDR2 YYEEEE, per germline. CDR3 size: 15 residues. V lost 4 bases and J lost 2, with 13 bases in between. CDR3 region: CASSPTYSPYNEQFF. CDR3 DNA sequence: TGTGCCAGCAGCCCAACGTACTCACCCTACAATGAGCAGTTCTTC.

The gene calls are TRBV19 and TRBJ1-1; D uncertain. Per germline, CDR1 LNHDA and CDR2 SQIVND (reference sequence). This CDR3 is built from 13 residues. V lost 6 bases and J lost 2, with 10 bases in between. The CDR3 is CASSISLNTEAFF. As DNA, the CDR3 is TGTGCCAGTAGCATATCTCTTAACACTGAAGCTTTCTTT.